The 15 T cell receptor beta chains given below trace back to one sample, sequenced in a study of OX40 agonist ivuxolimab in advanced cancers. The assay was immunoSEQ multiplex PCR, and TCRdb's table has in-frame clones only and misses some. The data hold about 55,000 clones, with 77% observed a single time. Sequencing used CD4+ or CD8+ T cells sorted from blood, obtained in a trial of the OX40 agonist ivuxolimab. Receptors originate from an adult with an advanced solid tumor such as melanoma, head and neck, liver or kidney cancer.

The V call is TRBV15, the J call TRBJ2-1, with 8 bases matching TRBD1. Germline CDR1 is LNHNV and CDR2 is YYDKDF (reference sequence). V dropped 0 bases and J dropped 6; count of bases not matched to a gene: 10. The CDR3 contains 17 residues. For the CDR3, the DNA is TGTGCCACCAGCAGAGATTTCACAGGGGGAACCTTCAATGAGCAGTTCTTC. It specifies CATSRDFTGGTFNEQFF.

The V gene is TRBV30, the J gene TRBJ2-1, with 8 bases that match TRBD2. In germline, CDR1 is GTSNPN, CDR2 SVGIG (reference sequence). Trimming cost V 6 bases and J 6 bases; bases outside gene matches: 10. The CDR3 contains 14 residues. CDR3 sequence: CACKAGEGPNEQFF. DNA for the CDR3: TGTGCCTGCAAAGCGGGAGAAGGGCCCAATGAGCAGTTCTTC.

This clone was detected only a few times. The rearrangement joins TRBV2 to TRBJ1-2; possibly TRBD1 for D (5 bases). The CDR3 contains 13 residues. Per germline, CDR1 SNHLY and CDR2 FYNNEI. Trimming removed 5 bases from V and 4 bases from J, with 11 bases in between. The CDR3 DNA reads TGTGCCAGCAGTTCGGGACCTGGCTATGGCTACACCTTC. Residues: CASSSGPGYGYTF.

V gene TRBV12-2 combines with J gene TRBJ2-2; TRBD2, the table's D call, was not compared with the DNA. TRBV12-2 is labeled a pseudogene. The CDR3 has 16 amino acids. CDR3 amino acids: CASRLQAGGGTGELFF. CDR3 DNA: TGTGCAAGTCGCTTACAAGCGGGAGGCGGCACCGGGGAGCTGTTTTTT.

This chain connects TRBV5-1 to TRBJ2-5; 7 bases agree with TRBD2. The CDR3 length is 15 residues. The V and J ends lost 0 bases and 0 bases, in that order; junction bases with no gene match: 2. CDR1 and CDR2 (germline): SGHRS, YFSETQ. The CDR3 spells CASSLAGGYQETQYF. DNA of the CDR3: TGCGCCAGCAGCTTGGCCGGGGGGTACCAAGAGACCCAGTACTTC. The variable domain in full, with the rest retrieved from reference TRBV5-1 and TRBJ2-5, is KAGVTQTPRYLIKTRGQQVTLSCSPISGHRSVSWYQQTPGQGLQFLFEYFSETQRNKGNFPGRFSGRQFSNSRSEMNVSTLELGDSALYLCASSLAGGYQETQYFGPGTRLLVL.

The CDR3 loop reads CASSLTGRVAKNIQYF. The DNA for the CDR3 is TGTGCCAGCAGCTTAACAGGGAGGGTAGCCAAAAACATTCAGTACTTC. The V gene is TRBV7-8, the J gene TRBJ2-4; TRBD2 is a possible D gene (7 bases). The V gene's germline CDR1 is SGHVS and CDR2 FQNEAQ. The CDR3 loop spans 16 amino acids. Trimming shortened V by 2 bases and J by 0 bases, and 11 bases separated the two germline ends.

The CDR3 nucleotides read TGTGCCTCCCGTATCGGAAACACTGAAGCTTTCTTT. Translation: CASRIGNTEAFF. The rearrangement uses TRBV25-1 and TRBJ1-1; D gene unclear. The CDR3 consists of 12 residues. Between the trimmed V and J ends, which lost 11 bases and 2 bases, there was a span of 12 bases. CDR1 is MGHDK and CDR2 is SYGVNS in the germline V gene.

V usage is TRBV18 and J usage is TRBJ2-1; no clear D gene. The CDR3 covers 13 residues. V dropped 2 bases and J dropped 4 bases, with 6 bases sitting between them. Germline CDR1 and CDR2: KGHSH and LQKENI. This CDR3 reads CASSPGIYNEQFF. In DNA form, the CDR3 reads TGTGCCAGCTCACCAGGGATTTACAATGAGCAGTTCTTC. The full variable domain, its missing parts supplied by reference TRBV18 and TRBJ2-1, is NAGVMQNPRHLVRRRGQEARLRCSPMKGHSHVYWYRQLPEEGLKFMVYLQKENIIDESGMPKERFSAEFPKEGPSILRIQQVVRGDSAAYFCASSPGIYNEQFFGPGTRLTVL.

The rearrangement uses TRBV6-1 and TRBJ1-5; 11 bases line up with TRBD1. Germline CDR1 is MNHNS and CDR2 is SASEGT. The CDR3 has 18 residues. Germline trimming cut 4 bases from V and 1 base from J; bases unmatched to any gene: 9. Here the CDR3 reads CASSVIWTGGRSNQPQHF. CDR3 nucleotide sequence: TGTGCCAGCAGTGTGATCTGGACAGGGGGCAGGAGCAATCAGCCCCAGCATTTT.

The V and J genes are TRBV6-5 and TRBJ2-5; D is unresolved. The V end lost 5 bases, the J end lost 5 bases, and 15 bases lay between the germline ends. The CDR3 extends over 14 amino acids. Germline CDR1 reads MNHEY; CDR2 reads SVGAGI. CDR3 DNA sequence: TGTGCCAGCAGTCATGGGCCAGAGGTGGAGACCCAGTACTTC. This sequence encodes CASSHGPEVETQYF.

The chain joins TRBV6-1 to TRBJ2-2; D call uncertain. V lost 8 bases, J lost 1 base, and 8 bases lay in between. Germline CDR1 is MNHNS and CDR2 is SASEGT. The CDR3 runs to 13 residues. The CDR3 sequence: CASDSQNTGELFF. In DNA form, the CDR3 reads TGTGCCAGCGACTCGCAGAACACCGGGGAGCTGTTTTTT.

The chain couples TRBV6-5 to TRBJ1-5; TRBD1 agrees at 8 bases. Losses at the gene ends were 8 bases for V and 6 bases for J; bases not matched to a gene: 9. The CDR3 length is 14 residues. Germline values: CDR1 MNHEY, CDR2 SVGAGI. CDR3 in DNA: TGTGCCAGCCTGCCTACAGGGGGGCGTCAGCCCCAGCATTTT. Translated, it gives CASLPTGGRQPQHF.

V and J are TRBV18 and TRBJ1-2; D unclear. Trimming left V 8 bases short and J 5 bases short, with 15 bases between. Germline-derived CDR1 and CDR2 are KGHSH and LQKENI. The CDR3 contains 13 residues. CDR3 amino acids: CASRLGDGYGYTF. The CDR3 region has the DNA TGTGCCAGCCGCCTCGGGGATGGGTATGGCTACACCTTC.

The chain employs TRBV9 and TRBJ2-7; the D gene is possibly TRBD2 (6 bases). The CDR3 contains 14 residues. The V and J ends lost 1 base and 2 bases respectively, with 10 bases between them. The germline V gene has CDR1 SGDLS and CDR2 YYNGEE. CDR3 nucleotide sequence: TGTGCCAGCAGCGTATCCGGAGGGCCCTACGAGCAGTACTTC. Translating it yields CASSVSGGPYEQYF.

Here the CDR3 DNA reads TGCGCCAGCAGCCAAGATCGCGGGGGTCTAGCCAAAAACATTCAGTACTTC. It is translated as CASSQDRGGLAKNIQYF. The rearrangement uses TRBV4-3 and TRBJ2-4; 7 positions agree with TRBD2. V trimming: 0 bases; J trimming: 0 bases; junction bases outside the gene matches: 5. Looked up from germline, CDR1 is LGHNA and CDR2 is YSLEER. This CDR3 contains 17 residues.